The clone carrying this TCR beta chain was picked up a small number of times. Original data processing: Quantification of nucleated cells was approximated via reference gene primer amplification. The data were produced by immunoSEQ multiplex PCR, yet TCRdb's version contains in-frame clones alone and is incomplete. The V and J calls and clone size are taken from that table; D and trimming were inferred from the DNA. The table has some 150,000 clones, about nine tenths seen once. The sample belongs to a study of blood T cell repertoires in COVID-19. Across the study: Donors in the United States, Italy and Spain gave samples during acute or convalescent COVID-19.

Germline V gene lookup returns CDR1 SGHDT and CDR2 YYEEEE. This CDR3 is 16 amino acids long. Trimming left V 1 base short and J 4 bases short, with 14 bases between. The chain joins TRBV5-6 to TRBJ1-4, with D tentatively TRBD1 (5 bases). This TCR was sampled from a human donor in a cohort sampled during active COVID-19. The sequencing input was peripheral blood. CDR3 bases: TGTGCCAGCAGCTTGCGAAGGGGTGGATTTAATGAAAAACTGTTTTTT. This gives the protein CASSLRRGGFNEKLFF.